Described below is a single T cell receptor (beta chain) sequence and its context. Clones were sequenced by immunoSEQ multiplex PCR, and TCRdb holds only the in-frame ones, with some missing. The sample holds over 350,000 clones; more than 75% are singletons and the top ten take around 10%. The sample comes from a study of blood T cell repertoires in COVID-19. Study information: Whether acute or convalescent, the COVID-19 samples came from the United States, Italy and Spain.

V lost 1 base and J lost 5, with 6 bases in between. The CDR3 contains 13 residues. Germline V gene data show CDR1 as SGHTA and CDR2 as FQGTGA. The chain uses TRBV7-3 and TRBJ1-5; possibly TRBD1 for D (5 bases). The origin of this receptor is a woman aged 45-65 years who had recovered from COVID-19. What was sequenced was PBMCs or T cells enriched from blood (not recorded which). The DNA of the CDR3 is TGTGCCAGCAGCTTAAGCAGGGATCAGCCCCAGCATTTT. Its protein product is CASSLSRDQPQHF.